This TCR beta chain was observed in a study of cytomegalovirus exposure and HLA in healthy donors. Study summary: Of some 410 genotyped donors, 81% grouped in the Caucasian-associated ancestry cluster.

Primers for the PCR totalled 60 Vbeta and 13 Jbeta. Only in-frame clones appear in the TCRdb table, and some are missing; sequencing was by immunoSEQ multiplex PCR. The sample consists of about 64,000 clones, about 60% of them appearing once. A remark on this clone: What it binds is not known.

Findings and caveats of the study: The CMV antigen specificity of a few CMV-associated chains was confirmed through in vitro analysis.

The sample was PBMCs. This TCR was sampled from a woman aged 45-59 years in good health and CMV-seronegative.

The CDR3 coding sequence is TGCGCCAGCAGCTTAGGAACAGGACTACATCAGCCCCAGCATTTT. This gives the protein CASSLGTGLHQPQHF. The chain is built from TRBV5-1 and TRBJ1-5, with D possibly matching TRBD1 (5 bases). V was cut by 2 bases and J by 5 bases, with 14 bases left in between. The CDR3 totals 15 residues. The V gene's germline CDR1 is SGHRS and CDR2 YFSETQ. The whole variable domain, remainder taken from reference TRBV5-1 and TRBJ1-5, is KAGVTQTPRYLIKTRGQQVTLSCSPISGHRSVSWYQQTPGQGLQFLFEYFSETQRNKGNFPGRFSGRQFSNSRSEMNVSTLELGDSALYLCASSLGTGLHQPQHFGDGTRLSIL.